These T cell receptor beta chains were read from a single sample in a study of T-cell memory formation after mild COVID-19. TCRdb ran MiXCR on the 5' RACE reads and lists one entry per CDR3 protein. Of under 550,000 distinct CDR3 sequences listed, more than 15% are singletons. Input material: PBMCs or a T cell subset sorted from them (not recorded which). Receptors originate from a man aged 18 to 30 who had mild COVID-19 (a few samples of this study predate the infection). Cell type and time point are not known. Each CDR3 is given with its conserved first and last residue.

>TRBV9
CASSSGGRDGNNEQFF
>TRBV6-6
CASRMPGYNEQFF
>TRBV20-1
CSACRDGNEKLFF
>TRBV24-1
CATSDLTTGQPQHF
>TRBV20-1
CSARTSPGHEQYF
>TRBV11-2
CASSLWGAAPGELFF
>TRBV19
CASSWDPFAYEQYF
>TRBV6-5
CASSTTGRDTQYF
>TRBV19
CASSIAGRGGQDEQFF
>TRBV6-6
CASISRGTIAKNIQYF
>TRBV11-2
CASSSSARTDGEQYF
>TRBV6-2/TRBV6-3
CANRAIGNVGEQFF
>TRBV9
CASSVVSERNEQFF
>TRBV2
CASSELAGSSGEQFF
>TRBV28
CASSTPGGAQYF
>TRBV10-3
CAISGGQRNRETQYF
>TRBV29-1
CSVRDAWDSPLHF
>TRBV28
CASRRDSRDTF
>TRBV29-1
CTLRGTGSNQPQHF
>TRBV4-1
CASSQPGRISYEQYF
>TRBV5-6
CASSLGEGTEAMGQFF
>TRBV6-1
CASRLIGGHSYNEQFF
>TRBV4-3
CASSQAGGSGANVLTF
>TRBV2
CASSDLLEGLYQETQYF
>TRBV9
CASNPGTRWTDTQYF
>TRBV6-2/TRBV6-3
CAIKAVGPYNEQFF
>TRBV28
CASRSGASGNTIYF